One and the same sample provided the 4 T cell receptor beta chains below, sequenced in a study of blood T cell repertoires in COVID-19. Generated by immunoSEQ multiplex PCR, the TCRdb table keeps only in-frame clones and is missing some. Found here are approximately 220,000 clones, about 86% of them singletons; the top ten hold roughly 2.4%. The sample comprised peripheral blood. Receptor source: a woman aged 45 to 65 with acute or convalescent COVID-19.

CDR3 sequence (DNA): TGCAGTGCTAGTACCAGGAACACCGGGGAGCTGTTTTTT. Protein: CSASTRNTGELFF. The chain uses TRBV20-1 and TRBJ2-2; D remains unclear. CDR1 is DFQATT and CDR2 is SNEGSKA in the germline V gene (reference sequence). The CDR3 totals 13 residues. V lost 3 bases, J lost 1 base, and 6 bases lay in between.

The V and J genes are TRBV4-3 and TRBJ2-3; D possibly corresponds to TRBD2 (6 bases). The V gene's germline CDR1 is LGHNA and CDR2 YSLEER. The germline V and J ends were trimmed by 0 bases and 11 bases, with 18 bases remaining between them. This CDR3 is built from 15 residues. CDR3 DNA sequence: TGCGCCAGCAGCCAAGATAGACATATCCGGGAGAAGCAGTATTTT. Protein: CASSQDRHIREKQYF.

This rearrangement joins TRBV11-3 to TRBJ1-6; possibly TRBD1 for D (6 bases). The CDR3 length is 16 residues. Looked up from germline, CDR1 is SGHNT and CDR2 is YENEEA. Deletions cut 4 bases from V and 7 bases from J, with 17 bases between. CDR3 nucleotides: TGTGCCAGCAGCTCGTACCGGGGGGGGGCCAATTCACCCCTCCACTTT. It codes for CASSSYRGGANSPLHF.

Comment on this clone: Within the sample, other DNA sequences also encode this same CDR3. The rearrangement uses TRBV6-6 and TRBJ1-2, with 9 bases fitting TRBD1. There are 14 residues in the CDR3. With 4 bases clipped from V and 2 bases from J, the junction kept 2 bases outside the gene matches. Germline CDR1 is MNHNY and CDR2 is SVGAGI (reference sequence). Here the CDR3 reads CASSLGQGNYGYTF. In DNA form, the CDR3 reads TGTGCCAGCAGTTTAGGACAGGGGAACTATGGCTACACCTTC.